This record concerns one T cell receptor beta chain sequence. What it recognizes is unknown. These data belong to a study of post-analysis software for immune sequencing data. Deletions cut 2 bases from V and 2 bases from J, with 9 bases between. Germline V CDR1 and CDR2: ENHRY, SYGVKD. CDR3 size: 14 residues. The study's findings and limits: Roughly 5 TRBV segments, TRBV5-6, TRBV5-1 and TRBV20-1 among them, were found more frequent in patients than controls.

Each TCR beta cDNA library carried unique molecular identifiers. TCRdb re-analysed the PCR reads in MiXCR, keeping a single row per CDR3 protein. This sample has fewer than 850,000 distinct CDR3 sequences, with roughly 30% found just once. This clonotype was sampled from a girl aged 10 to 17 with multiple sclerosis. What was sequenced was blood. This sequence joins TRBV10-3 and TRBJ2-5; no clear D. DNA for the CDR3: TGTGCCATCAGTGAGGAGGTCAGTCAAGAGACCCAGTACTTC. Its protein product is CAISEEVSQETQYF.